One and the same sample provided the 22 T cell receptor beta chains below, sequenced in a study of CD8 T cells in ankylosing spondylitis (TCRdb year 2017). To prepare the library, 5' RACE was applied. The run used an Illumina HiSeq 2500. TCRdb trimmed the raw reads at Q25, called clones with MiXCR and kept productive beta chains. Every distinct CDR3 protein forms one entry, paired with its most common genes and DNA. This sample has about 250,000 distinct CDR3 sequences in its table, and under 20% of those were observed once. Roughly a third of the sample is in the top ten clones. The sample taken for sequencing was blood, either unsorted or a sorted T cell fraction (not recorded which). The receptors come from a male donor with ankylosing spondylitis or in good health (not recorded which).

This clonotype turned up a few times. V gene TRBV3-1 combines with J gene TRBJ1-3; 11 bases align to TRBD1. The CDR3 loop spans 17 amino acids. Germline CDR1 is LGHDT and CDR2 is YNNKEL (reference sequence). The V segment lost 4 bases and the J segment 0 bases; nucleotides outside the gene matches: 5. This CDR3 reads CASSPGQGAFSGNTIYF. Here the CDR3 DNA reads TGTGCCAGCAGCCCTGGACAGGGGGCCTTCTCTGGAAACACCATATATTTT.

The chain is built from TRBV12-3 or TRBV12-4 and TRBJ2-1, with 8 positions matching TRBD2. This CDR3 is 18 amino acids long. The V gene end was trimmed by 4 bases and the J gene end by 0 bases; junction bases not matched to a gene: 11. Here the CDR3 DNA reads TGTGCCAGCAGTTGGTTGGTATTGAGCGGGAGCTCCTACAATGAGCAGTTCTTC. Its translation is CASSWLVLSGSSYNEQFF.

The rearrangement joins TRBV4-2 to TRBJ2-7, with 10 positions matching TRBD1. The CDR3 spans 17 residues. Germline CDR1 LGHNA, CDR2 YNFKEQ. With V trimmed by 0 bases and J by 5 bases, 10 bases remained unmatched. In DNA, the CDR3 is TGTGCCAGCAGCCAAGATTACGGCGGGGACAGGGGTCACGAGCAGTACTTC. As protein: CASSQDYGGDRGHEQYF.

In the case of this clonotype: Possible read error: a much larger clone is one base away. J is TRBJ2-7 and V is TRBV29-1; 12 bases line up with TRBD2. Unmatched junction bases numbered 1, after V lost 4 bases and J lost 3 bases. The CDR3 consists of 13 residues. Germline values: CDR1 SQVTM, CDR2 ANQGSEA. CDR3 sequence reads: CSVATSGSYEQYF. CDR3 bases: TGCAGCGTTGCGACTAGCGGGAGCTACGAGCAGTACTTC.

The chain carries TRBV25-1 and TRBJ2-7; D is possibly TRBD1 (5 bases). Trimming pared 4 bases from V and 5 bases from J, leaving 18 bases between. CDR1 is MGHDK and CDR2 is SYGVNS in the germline V gene. This CDR3 spans 15 amino acids. The CDR3 DNA is TGTGCCAGCAGTGCTGAATCAGGGTTGATCGACGAGCAGTACTTC. It translates to CASSAESGLIDEQYF.

This clonotype was seen only a few times. The chain uses TRBV4-1 and TRBJ2-7; D may be TRBD2 (6 bases). Germline V gene data show CDR1 as MGHRA and CDR2 as YSYEKL. CDR3 length: 14 amino acids. Trimming cost V 5 bases and J 2 bases, with 13 bases left between them. Here the CDR3 reads CASSVGREAYEQYF. The CDR3, as DNA: TGCGCCAGCAGCGTAGGGCGGGAAGCCTACGAGCAGTACTTC.

The chain joins TRBV4-1 to TRBJ1-4, with no clear D. This CDR3 spans 17 amino acids. The germline gives CDR1 MGHRA, CDR2 YSYEKL. The V gene lost 4 bases and the J gene lost 2 bases, with 17 bases spanning the gap. As DNA, the CDR3 is TGCGCCAGCAGCCCCCTCATGGGTACGGCGACTAATGAAAAACTGTTTTTT. As protein: CASSPLMGTATNEKLFF.

This clonotype was counted ten times or more. The V gene is TRBV5-1, the J gene TRBJ1-2, with D tentatively TRBD1 (6 bases). The CDR3 has 12 residues. Germline values: CDR1 SGHRS, CDR2 YFSETQ. V dropped 2 bases and J dropped 6 bases, with 8 bases sitting between them. The CDR3 DNA follows: TGCGCCAGCAGCTTAACAGGGAATGGCTACACCTTC. It yields the protein CASSLTGNGYTF.

This clonotype came up many times. Written as DNA, the CDR3 is TGTGCCAGCAGTTCTATGGGAGGGGGGGGACTTCAAGAGACCCAGTACTTC. Translation gives CASSSMGGGGLQETQYF. The rearrangement links TRBV12-3 or TRBV12-4 to TRBJ2-5; D is possibly TRBD2 (7 bases). Trimming removed 4 bases from V and 2 bases from J, with 20 bases in between. This CDR3 is built from 17 residues.

V is TRBV7-9 and J is TRBJ2-7; D not certain. Trimming shortened V by 2 bases and J by 3 bases, and 14 bases separated the two germline ends. Germline CDR1 is SEHNR and CDR2 is FQNEAQ (reference sequence). The CDR3 loop spans 15 amino acids. The CDR3 DNA follows: TGTGCCAGCAGCTTATCCCCCGCAGGATACTACGAGCAGTACTTC. It specifies CASSLSPAGYYEQYF.

V gene TRBV4-1 combines with J gene TRBJ2-1; 7 bases are shared with TRBD2. Germline assignment: CDR1 MGHRA and CDR2 YSYEKL. After removal of 2 bases from V and 3 bases from J, the junction contained 13 bases not matched to a gene. The CDR3 is 18 amino acids. The CDR3 coding sequence is TGCGCCAGCAGCCAACCCAGCGGGATGAGAAATCACTACAATGAGCAGTTCTTC. It translates to CASSQPSGMRNHYNEQFF.

The chain links TRBV4-1 to TRBJ2-1; a weak D match, TRBD2 (6 bases). The CDR3 totals 15 residues. Trimming took off 4 bases at V and 1 base at J, with 11 bases between the two ends. Germline CDR1 and CDR2: MGHRA and YSYEKL. The CDR3 nucleotides read TGCGCCAGCAGCCCCCGGGGGTTTTCCTACAATGAGCAGTTCTTC. The encoded protein is CASSPRGFSYNEQFF.

This clonotype has more than one count but fewer than ten. V is TRBV11-2 and J is TRBJ2-5, with D possibly being TRBD2 (7 bases). The CDR3 spans 13 residues. V was cut by 7 bases and J by 3 bases, with 12 bases left in between. Germline assignment: CDR1 SGHAT and CDR2 FQNNGV. CDR3 DNA sequence: TGTGCCAGCAACAAAGGGGGGGAAGAGACCCAGTACTTC. Translating gives CASNKGGEETQYF.

The chain is built from TRBV7-8 and TRBJ1-5, with D tentatively TRBD1 (5 bases). This CDR3 is 17 amino acids long. The ends were cut back, 5 bases at V and 2 bases at J, with 19 bases in the middle. Germline assignment: CDR1 SGHVS and CDR2 FQNEAQ. The CDR3 DNA sequence: TGTGCCAGCAGCCCACGATTCAGGGCAGACGGCAATCAGCCCCAGCATTTT. This encodes CASSPRFRADGNQPQHF.

This clonotype was seen a handful of times. The chain is built from TRBV20-1 and TRBJ2-1; D unresolved. Trimming took 1 base from V and 7 from J, leaving 8 bases between them. CDR1 is DFQATT and CDR2 is SNEGSKA in the germline V gene (reference sequence). This CDR3 is built from 12 residues. CDR3 bases: TGCAGTGCTAGAGTAGGCGGTAATGAGCAGTTCTTC. This gives the protein CSARVGGNEQFF.

The V gene is TRBV4-3, the J gene TRBJ2-3; the match to TRBD2 covers 9 bases. Germline trimming cut 0 bases from V and 3 bases from J; bases unmatched to any gene: 7. The CDR3 length is 17 residues. Germline lookup yields CDR1 LGHNA and CDR2 YSLEER. CDR3 sequence: CASSQEPSGTRTDTQYF. Written as DNA, the CDR3 is TGCGCCAGCAGCCAAGAGCCTAGCGGGACGCGGACAGATACGCAGTATTTT.

This clonotype was counted between two and nine times. The V call is TRBV20-1, the J call TRBJ2-1; D might be TRBD2 (5 bases). The V and J ends lost 4 bases and 1 base respectively, with 14 bases between them. The CDR3 contains 15 residues. The germline CDR1 and CDR2 sequences are DFQATT and SNEGSKA (reference sequence). The CDR3 DNA reads as TGCAGTGCTAAAACCCGGACTCTTTCCTACAATGAGCAGTTCTTC. Translated: CSAKTRTLSYNEQFF.

This clonotype was detected a few times. This sequence joins TRBV4-1 and TRBJ2-1; 12 positions agree with TRBD2. The junction had 14 bases not matched to a gene; V was cut back by 4 bases and J by 7 bases. The germline CDR1 and CDR2 sequences are MGHRA and YSYEKL. The length of the CDR3 is 18 residues. DNA for the CDR3: TGCGCCAGCAGCCCCCAGGGGTACGGGACTAGCGGGTTTAATGAGCAGTTCTTC. Translation: CASSPQGYGTSGFNEQFF.

This clonotype turned up a few times. This sequence joins TRBV6-9 and TRBJ1-1; TRBD1 aligns across 7 bases. The CDR3 spans 15 residues. J lost 4 bases, V lost 3 bases, and 8 bases had no gene match. The V gene's germline CDR1 is MNHGY and CDR2 SVAAGI. CDR3 loop: CASSYLQGGPTEAFF. CDR3 nucleotide sequence: TGTGCCAGCAGTTACCTTCAGGGGGGGCCCACTGAAGCTTTCTTT.

This clonotype was detected a few times. The V and J genes are TRBV4-2 and TRBJ1-6; D remains ambiguous. Trimming shortened V by 3 bases and J by 8 bases, and 17 bases separated the two germline ends. CDR1 and CDR2 from the germline V gene are LGHNA and YNFKEQ. The CDR3 extends over 16 amino acids. The DNA for the CDR3 is TGTGCCAGCAGCCACGAGGCCGGGAGTTACGATTCACCCCTCCACTTT. It specifies CASSHEAGSYDSPLHF.

The chain joins TRBV14 to TRBJ2-5; weak D call: TRBD2 (5 bases). CDR1 SGHDN and CDR2 FVKESK come from the germline V gene. This CDR3 has 13 amino acids. The ends were cut back, 3 bases at V and 5 bases at J, with 10 bases in the middle. The CDR3 sequence is CASSQRVLETQYF. The CDR3 coding sequence is TGTGCCAGCAGCCAGCGGGTTTTGGAGACCCAGTACTTC.

This clonotype was observed a handful of times. For the CDR3, the DNA is TGTGCCAGCAGACGACTTGCAGATACGCAGTATTTT. Its protein is CASRRLADTQYF. This chain joins TRBV28 and TRBJ2-3; D remains ambiguous. V shed 6 bases and J shed 4 bases, with 8 bases lying between them. CDR1 is MDHEN and CDR2 is SYDVKM in the germline V gene. This CDR3 has 12 amino acids.